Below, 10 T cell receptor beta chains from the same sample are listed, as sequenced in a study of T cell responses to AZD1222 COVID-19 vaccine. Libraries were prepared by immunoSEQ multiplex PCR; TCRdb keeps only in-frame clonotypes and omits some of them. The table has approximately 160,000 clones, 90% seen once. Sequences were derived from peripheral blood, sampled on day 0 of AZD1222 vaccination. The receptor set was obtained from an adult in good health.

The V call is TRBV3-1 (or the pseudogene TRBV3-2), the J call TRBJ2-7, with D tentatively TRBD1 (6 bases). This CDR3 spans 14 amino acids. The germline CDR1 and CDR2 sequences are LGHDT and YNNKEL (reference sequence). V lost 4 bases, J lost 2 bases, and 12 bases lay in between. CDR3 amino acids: CASSPGTSTYEQYF. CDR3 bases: TGTGCCAGCAGCCCCGGGACATCGACCTACGAGCAGTACTTC.

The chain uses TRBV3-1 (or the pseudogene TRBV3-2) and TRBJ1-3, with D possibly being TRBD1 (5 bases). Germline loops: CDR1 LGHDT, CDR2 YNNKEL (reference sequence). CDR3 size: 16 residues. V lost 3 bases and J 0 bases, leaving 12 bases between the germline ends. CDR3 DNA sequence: TGTGCCAGCAGCCAGTCGGGACTTTCCTCTGGAAACACCATATATTTT. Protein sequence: CASSQSGLSSGNTIYF.

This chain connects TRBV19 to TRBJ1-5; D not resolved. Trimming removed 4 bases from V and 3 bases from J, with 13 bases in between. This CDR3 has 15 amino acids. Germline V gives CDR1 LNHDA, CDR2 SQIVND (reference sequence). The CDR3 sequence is CASSTLLESNQPQHF. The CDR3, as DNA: TGTGCCAGTAGTACCTTATTGGAGTCCAATCAGCCCCAGCATTTT.

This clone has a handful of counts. The DNA of the CDR3 is TGTGCCAGCAGCGTAGTGGACAGGGTGAGCGAGCAGTACTTC. This translates into CASSVVDRVSEQYF. V usage is TRBV9 and J usage is TRBJ2-7; 8 bases are a match to TRBD1. Losses at the gene ends were 0 bases for V and 6 bases for J; bases not matched to a gene: 5. Germline CDR1 and CDR2: SGDLS and YYNGEE. The length of the CDR3 is 14 residues.

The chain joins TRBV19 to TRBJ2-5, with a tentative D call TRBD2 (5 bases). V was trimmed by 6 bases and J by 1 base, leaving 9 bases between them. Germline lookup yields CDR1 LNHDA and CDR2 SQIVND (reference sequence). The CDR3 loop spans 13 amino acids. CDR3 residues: CASRRAPQETQYF. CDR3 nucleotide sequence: TGTGCCAGTAGGAGGGCCCCCCAAGAGACCCAGTACTTC.

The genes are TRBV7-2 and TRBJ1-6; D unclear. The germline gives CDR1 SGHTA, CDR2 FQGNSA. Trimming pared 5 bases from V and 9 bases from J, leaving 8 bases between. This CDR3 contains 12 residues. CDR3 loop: CASSQLGSPLHF. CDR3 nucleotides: TGTGCCAGCAGCCAGCTTGGTTCACCCCTCCACTTT. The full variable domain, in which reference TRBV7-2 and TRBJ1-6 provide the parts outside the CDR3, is GAGVSQSPSNKVTEKGKDVELRCDPISGHTALYWYRQSLGQGLEFLIYFQGNSAPDKSGLPSDRFSAERTGGSVSTLTIQRTQQEDSAVYLCASSQLGSPLHFGNGTRLTVT.

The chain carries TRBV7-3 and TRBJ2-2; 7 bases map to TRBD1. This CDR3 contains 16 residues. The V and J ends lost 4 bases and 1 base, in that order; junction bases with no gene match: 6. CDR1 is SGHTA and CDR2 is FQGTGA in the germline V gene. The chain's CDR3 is CASSSRDSRNTGELFF. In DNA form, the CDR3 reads TGTGCCAGCAGCTCCCGGGACAGTAGGAACACCGGGGAGCTGTTTTTT.

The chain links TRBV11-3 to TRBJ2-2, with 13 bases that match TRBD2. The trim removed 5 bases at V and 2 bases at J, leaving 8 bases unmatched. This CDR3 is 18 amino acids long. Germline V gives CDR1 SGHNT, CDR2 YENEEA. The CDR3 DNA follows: TGTGCCAGCAGCAAGACTAGCGGGGGGACCCCCAACACCGGGGAGCTGTTTTTT. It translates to CASSKTSGGTPNTGELFF.

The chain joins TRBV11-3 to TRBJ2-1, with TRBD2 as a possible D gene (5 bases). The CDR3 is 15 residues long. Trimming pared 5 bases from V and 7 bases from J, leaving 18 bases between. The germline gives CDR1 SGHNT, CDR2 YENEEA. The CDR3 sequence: CASSPPGPRGNEQFF. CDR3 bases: TGTGCCAGCAGCCCGCCCGGGCCCAGAGGGAATGAGCAGTTCTTC.

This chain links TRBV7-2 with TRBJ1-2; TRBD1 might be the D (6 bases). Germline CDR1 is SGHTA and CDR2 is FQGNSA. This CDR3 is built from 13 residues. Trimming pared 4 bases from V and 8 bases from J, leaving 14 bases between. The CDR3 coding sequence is TGTGCCAGCAGCTCTCGGACAGAGGGCGGCTACACCTTC. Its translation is CASSSRTEGGYTF. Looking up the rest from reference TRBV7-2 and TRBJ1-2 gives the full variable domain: GAGVSQSPSNKVTEKGKDVELRCDPISGHTALYWYRQSLGQGLEFLIYFQGNSAPDKSGLPSDRFSAERTGGSVSTLTIQRTQQEDSAVYLCASSSRTEGGYTFGSGTRLTVV.